What follows describes a single TCR beta chain. One junction end disagrees with the germline gene, perhaps due to a read error. These data are taken from a study of T cell repertoires in cytomegalovirus infection. Germline loops: CDR1 LNHDA, CDR2 SQIVND (reference sequence). The CDR3 runs to 13 residues. Using its own MiXCR run on the reads, TCRdb lists one record per CDR3 protein. Here the sample spans about 530,000 distinct CDR3 sequences, 26% being singletons. This chain uses TRBV19 with TRBJ1-1; no definite D call. The sample was PBMCs. This TCR was sampled from a human donor in good health (CMV status not recorded). Some clones in this sample may be carry-over from other donors' samples. DNA of the CDR3: TGTGCCACTAGTCCCCAGTTGAACACTGAAGCTTTCTTT. It specifies CATSPQLNTEAFF.